This note documents a single T cell receptor beta chain sequence. V shed 5 bases and J shed 0 bases, with 14 bases lying between them. CDR3 length equals 14 residues. In germline, CDR1 is GTSNPN, CDR2 SVGIG (reference sequence). Repertoires were generated with immunoSEQ multiplex PCR, while TCRdb's copy carries only in-frame clones and drops some. The sample records approximately 510,000 clones, approximately 85% being singletons. The data were taken from a study of shared clonotypes between healthy human individuals. The receptor comes from a woman aged 40-49 years in good health. Some clones in this sample may be carry-over from other donors' samples. Sequenced material: PBMCs. The chain couples TRBV30 to TRBJ2-7; D is undetermined. The CDR3 loop reads CAWALGPSSYEQYF. In nucleotides, the CDR3 is TGTGCCTGGGCCCTCGGGCCGAGCTCCTACGAGCAGTACTTC. Filled out from reference TRBV30 and TRBJ2-7, the complete variable domain reads SQTIHQWPATLVQPVGSPLSLECTVEGTSNPNLYWYRQAAGRGLQLLFYSVGIGQISSEVPQNLSASRPQDRQFILSSKKLLLSDSGFYLCAWALGPSSYEQYFGPGTRLTVT.